Following are 18 T cell receptor beta chains from one sample sequenced in a study of blood T cell repertoires in COVID-19. Clones were read by immunoSEQ multiplex PCR, and TCRdb kept only the in-frame ones, dropping some. The sample includes 300,000 to 400,000 clones, 87% seen only once; the top ten take 7.5% to 10%. Sequencing used peripheral blood. These receptors came from a man aged 30 to 45 with COVID-19, enrolled during active disease.

The rearrangement joins TRBV25-1 to TRBJ2-3, with 11 bases fitting TRBD2. Looked up from germline, CDR1 is MGHDK and CDR2 is SYGVNS. This CDR3 spans 15 amino acids. V lost 7 bases to trimming and J lost 4 bases; unmatched junction nucleotides: 7. The CDR3: CASTSSGGYSDTQYF. The CDR3 bases are TGTGCCAGCACGTCTAGCGGGGGGTACTCAGATACGCAGTATTTT.

The J gene is TRBJ1-2, the V gene TRBV29-1, with 10 positions matching TRBD1. The V gene end was trimmed by 6 bases and the J gene end by 1 base; junction bases not matched to a gene: 2. Germline values: CDR1 SQVTM, CDR2 ANQGSEA. CDR3 size: 13 residues. The CDR3 spells CSVRTGGNYGYTF. Written as DNA, the CDR3 is TGCAGCGTAAGGACAGGGGGTAACTATGGCTACACCTTC.

The rearrangement links TRBV28 to TRBJ1-1; D uncertain. V was pared by 7 bases and J by 2 bases, with 20 bases between. In germline, CDR1 is MDHEN, CDR2 SYDVKM. This CDR3 is 16 amino acids long. The chain's CDR3 is CASTVGFLTRNTEAFF. The DNA for the CDR3 is TGTGCCAGCACGGTGGGCTTCCTCACCCGTAACACTGAAGCTTTCTTT.

The genes are TRBV19 and TRBJ2-4; 8 bases are a match to TRBD2. The CDR3 loop spans 14 amino acids. Trimming at V came to 4 bases and at J to 6 bases, leaving 5 bases not matched to a gene. CDR1 is LNHDA and CDR2 is SQIVND in the germline V gene (reference sequence). CDR3 coding DNA: TGTGCCAGTAGTACCGGACTAGCTTTAAACATTCAGTACTTC. Translation gives CASSTGLALNIQYF.

V is TRBV19 and J is TRBJ1-6; 7 nucleotides match TRBD1. This CDR3 spans 14 amino acids. V dropped 0 bases and J dropped 9; count of bases not matched to a gene: 2. Germline V lookup: CDR1 LNHDA, CDR2 SQIVND (reference sequence). The CDR3 DNA reads TGTGCCAGTAGTATAGAAACAGGGGCTTCACCCCTCCACTTT. It specifies CASSIETGASPLHF.

This clone has more than one count but fewer than ten. The V gene is TRBV5-1, the J gene TRBJ2-7; 9 nucleotides align to TRBD2. Looked up from germline, CDR1 is SGHRS and CDR2 is YFSETQ. CDR3 length: 17 amino acids. Unmatched junction bases numbered 14, after V lost 0 bases and J lost 7 bases. In nucleotides, the CDR3 is TGCGCCAGCAGCTTGGCACTTACTAGCGGGTCGGTGGAGGAGCAGTACTTC. It specifies CASSLALTSGSVEEQYF.

This chain links TRBV6-2 or TRBV6-3 with TRBJ2-3; tentatively, D is TRBD1 (5 bases). Germline assignment: CDR1 MNHEY and CDR2 SVGEGT. Deletions cut 3 bases from V and 1 base from J, with 11 bases between. This CDR3 is built from 15 residues. The CDR3 nucleotides are TGTGCCAGCAGTTATAGAGGACACGGCACAGATACGCAGTATTTT. It codes for CASSYRGHGTDTQYF.

This clone has just one count. The gene calls are TRBV19 and TRBJ2-6; the D is unclear. CDR1 and CDR2 (germline): LNHDA, SQIVND (reference sequence). CDR3 length: 16 amino acids. Trimming pared 0 bases from V and 5 bases from J, leaving 11 bases between. The CDR3 protein is CASSIDLELRANVLTF. The CDR3 nucleotides are TGTGCCAGTAGTATAGATCTGGAGCTCAGGGCCAACGTCCTGACTTTC.

The V and J genes are TRBV9 and TRBJ2-7; tentatively, D is TRBD1 (8 bases). The germline gives CDR1 SGDLS, CDR2 YYNGEE. Trimming removed 4 bases at V and 7 bases at J, with 18 bases between. The CDR3 extends over 14 amino acids. CDR3 DNA sequence: TGTGCCAGCAGCCCCTCCAGGGGGCGGGGGGAGCAGTACTTC. Amino acid sequence: CASSPSRGRGEQYF.

The CDR3 loop is CASSPRGWTQYF. CDR3 DNA sequence: TGTGCCAGCAGTCCCCGAGGGTGGACGCAGTATTTT. The chain links TRBV27 to TRBJ2-3, with D possibly being TRBD2 (5 bases). CDR3 size: 12 residues. Per germline, CDR1 MNHEY and CDR2 SMNVEV (reference sequence). The V end lost 5 bases, the J end lost 9 bases, and 12 bases lay between the germline ends.

The chain combines TRBV28 with TRBJ1-2, with 9 bases aligning to TRBD1. CDR3 length: 16 amino acids. Trimming removed 2 bases from V and 3 bases from J; junction bases left unmatched: 7. Germline CDR1 and CDR2: MDHEN and SYDVKM. CDR3 nucleotide sequence: TGTGCCAGCAGTTTAGTGGGACAGGGAGGAGACTATGGCTACACCTTC. This translates into CASSLVGQGGDYGYTF.

This CDR3 is CAISESQGAGYTEAFF. As DNA, the CDR3 is TGTGCCATCAGTGAAAGTCAGGGGGCGGGTTATACTGAAGCTTTCTTT. The V gene is TRBV10-3, the J gene TRBJ1-1; 8 bases are a match to TRBD1. In germline, CDR1 is ENHRY, CDR2 SYGVKD. V lost 3 bases, J lost 5 bases, and 11 bases stayed unmatched. The CDR3 has 16 amino acids.

The V call is TRBV6-5, the J call TRBJ2-3; TRBD2 might be the D (6 bases). V lost 6 bases and J 1 base, leaving 11 bases between the germline ends. This CDR3 has 14 amino acids. Looked up from germline, CDR1 is MNHEY and CDR2 is SVGAGI. The CDR3 loop reads CASRSGPGTDTQYF. DNA for the CDR3: TGTGCCAGCAGGAGCGGGCCTGGCACAGATACGCAGTATTTT.

This clone was seen more than once but under ten times. CDR3: CASSYSGRGPGYTF. In DNA, the CDR3 is TGTGCCAGCAGTTACTCAGGCAGGGGGCCTGGCTACACCTTC. The gene calls are TRBV6-6 and TRBJ1-2, with 8 nucleotides matching TRBD1. J was trimmed by 7 bases and V by 0 bases; bases with no gene match: 4. The germline V gene encodes CDR1 MNHNY and CDR2 SVGAGI (reference sequence). The CDR3 has 14 residues.

The rearrangement uses TRBV3-1 (or the pseudogene TRBV3-2) and TRBJ1-3, with D uncertain. This CDR3 has 14 amino acids. CDR1 and CDR2 (germline): LGHDT, YNNKEL (reference sequence). The V end was cut by 4 bases, the J end by 0 bases, with 7 bases between. The CDR3 loop is CASSPKNSGNTIYF. Written as DNA, the CDR3 is TGTGCCAGCAGCCCCAAAAACTCTGGAAACACCATATATTTT.

The chain uses TRBV24-1 and TRBJ1-5, with D uncertain. The CDR3 contains 13 residues. With 5 bases removed from V and 5 bases from J, the gap between germline ends came to 9 bases. The germline gives CDR1 KGHDR, CDR2 SFDVKD. Written as DNA, the CDR3 is TGTGCCACCAGTGTCGGGAGGTATCAGCCCCAGCATTTT. This sequence encodes CATSVGRYQPQHF.

Concerning this clone: Compared with germline, one end of the junction differs, possibly owing to a read error. The V call is TRBV19, the J call TRBJ2-5, with D tentatively TRBD1 or TRBD2 (7 bases each). This CDR3 has 15 amino acids. Germline CDR1 is LNHDA and CDR2 is SQIVND (reference sequence). As DNA, the CDR3 is TGTGCCAGTAGTTTAGACAGGGAGGGACAAGAGACCCAGTACTTC. This translates into CASSLDREGQETQYF.

This clone was detected only once. This sequence joins TRBV6-6 and TRBJ2-5; D is uncertain. This CDR3 is built from 15 residues. With 0 bases removed from V and 4 bases from J, the gap between germline ends came to 12 bases. The germline CDR1 and CDR2 sequences are MNHNY and SVGAGI (reference sequence). The CDR3: CASSYSIAGGETQYF. DNA for the CDR3: TGTGCCAGCAGTTACTCGATTGCCGGTGGAGAGACCCAGTACTTC.